One and the same sample provided the 6 T cell receptor beta chains below, sequenced in a study of blood T cell repertoires in COVID-19. The repertoire was sequenced with immunoSEQ multiplex PCR; TCRdb's copy has only in-frame clones and lacks some. The sample includes 120,000 to 150,000 clones, roughly nine tenths seen only once; the top ten take around 3.3%. Sequences were obtained from peripheral blood. The receptors shown here come from a woman aged 55 to 70 with active COVID-19.

This chain links TRBV6-6 with TRBJ1-4; maybe TRBD1 (6 bases). The CDR3 extends over 12 amino acids. The germline V gene encodes CDR1 MNHNY and CDR2 SVGAGI (reference sequence). V was pared by 6 bases and J by 7 bases, with 9 bases between. CDR3 coding DNA: TGTGCCAGCAGACAGGGAAGTGAAAAACTGTTTTTT. Translation gives CASRQGSEKLFF.

The V gene is TRBV7-2, the J gene TRBJ2-7; 10 nucleotides line up with TRBD2. CDR3 length equals 15 residues. The V gene end was trimmed by 1 base and the J gene end by 3 bases; junction bases not matched to a gene: 3. CDR1 and CDR2 from the germline V gene are SGHTA and FQGNSA. The CDR3 spells CASSLELAGNYEQYF. The CDR3 DNA is TGTGCCAGCAGCTTAGAACTAGCGGGAAACTACGAGCAGTACTTC.

This clone was recorded once. The chain joins TRBV7-2 to TRBJ1-3, with D possibly matching TRBD1 (5 bases). This CDR3 has 17 amino acids. CDR1 and CDR2 (germline): SGHTA, FQGNSA. Trimming took off 2 bases at V and 2 bases at J, with 16 bases between the two ends. CDR3 region: CASSLWGDSGPGNTIYF. The DNA for the CDR3 is TGTGCCAGCAGCTTATGGGGGGACTCCGGACCTGGAAACACCATATATTTT.

The chain recombines TRBV11-1 with TRBJ2-1; 7 bases are a match to TRBD2. This CDR3 contains 14 residues. Germline V gene data show CDR1 as SGHAT and CDR2 as FQDESV (reference sequence). Trimming cost V 4 bases and J 10 bases; bases outside gene matches: 10. The CDR3 loop reads CASSSRLAALEQFF. The CDR3 DNA follows: TGTGCCAGCAGCTCCCGACTAGCAGCCTTGGAGCAGTTCTTC.

V gene TRBV7-2 combines with J gene TRBJ2-3; 9 nucleotides agree with TRBD2. CDR3 size: 17 residues. Unmatched junction bases numbered 15, after V lost 4 bases and J lost 7 bases. The germline CDR1 and CDR2 sequences are SGHTA and FQGNSA. CDR3 sequence: CASSSGLAPRETNTQYF. CDR3 nucleotide sequence: TGTGCCAGCAGCTCGGGACTAGCCCCCAGGGAGACTAATACGCAGTATTTT.

The chain couples TRBV4-3 to TRBJ2-1; TRBD2 matches at 11 bases. The CDR3 length is 16 residues. V shed 1 base and J 6 bases; nucleotides not matched to a gene: 5. Germline values: CDR1 LGHNA, CDR2 YSLEER. CDR3 in amino acids: CASSQAGTSGSNEQFF. DNA of the CDR3: TGCGCCAGCAGCCAAGCCGGGACTAGCGGTTCCAATGAGCAGTTCTTC.